This T cell receptor beta chain was identified in a study of OX40 agonist ivuxolimab in advanced cancers. This table comes from immunoSEQ multiplex PCR, and its TCRdb copy is limited to in-frame clones, with some not included. The table shows roughly 70,000 clones, with about 82% occurring only once. V dropped 3 bases and J dropped 7; count of bases not matched to a gene: 14. The CDR3 contains 16 residues. Germline V gives CDR1 LNHDA, CDR2 SQIVND (reference sequence). J is TRBJ2-7 and V is TRBV19; 8 nucleotides align to TRBD1. Source: CD4+ or CD8+ T cells sorted from blood, taken in a trial of the OX40 agonist ivuxolimab. The receptor was isolated from an adult with an advanced solid tumor such as melanoma, head and neck, liver or kidney cancer. In DNA form, the CDR3 reads TGTGCCAGTAGTATGCCCAGGGGGCGTTATCTAGGAGAGCAGTACTTC. Translation gives CASSMPRGRYLGEQYF.